This T cell receptor (beta chain) is from a study of Ad26.COV2.S vaccination and SARS-CoV-2 variants. Study summary: Donor had been placed in the Ad26.COV2.S arm of the COV1001 trial. Overall study findings and caveats: Vaccinees reportedly had broad spike-specific CD8+ and CD4+ T cell responses.

Documented treatment: around 19 received Ad26.COV2.S at low or high dose, single or two shots; roughly five received placebo; per-sample allocation not given. Each sample was drawn 63 days after the first injection (of vaccine or placebo). Whoever gave the sample was an adult aged 18-55 years in Boston. Participants' vaccine, an Ad26 vector, delivered Wuhan-strain SARS-CoV-2 spike. As concerns this clone: As yet, its antigen is unknown.

The ends lost 0 bases at V and 6 bases at J; junction bases unmatched: 10. Germline V gene lookup returns CDR1 MDHEN and CDR2 SYDVKM. CDR3 size: 17 residues. The table came from immunoSEQ multiplex PCR; TCRdb's copy has only in-frame clones and leaves some out. Here the sample spans about 420,000 clones, 70% to 90% being singletons. The sequenced sample was peripheral blood, obtained in a trial of Ad26.COV2.S vaccine versus placebo. This sequence originates from a person aged 18 to 65 who received the Ad26.COV2.S COVID-19 vaccine or a placebo. The chain combines TRBV28 with TRBJ2-7; 11 positions agree with TRBD2. CDR3 region: CASSLWGTSGGLVEQYF. The CDR3, as DNA: TGTGCCAGCAGTTTATGGGGTACTAGCGGGGGACTCGTCGAGCAGTACTTC.